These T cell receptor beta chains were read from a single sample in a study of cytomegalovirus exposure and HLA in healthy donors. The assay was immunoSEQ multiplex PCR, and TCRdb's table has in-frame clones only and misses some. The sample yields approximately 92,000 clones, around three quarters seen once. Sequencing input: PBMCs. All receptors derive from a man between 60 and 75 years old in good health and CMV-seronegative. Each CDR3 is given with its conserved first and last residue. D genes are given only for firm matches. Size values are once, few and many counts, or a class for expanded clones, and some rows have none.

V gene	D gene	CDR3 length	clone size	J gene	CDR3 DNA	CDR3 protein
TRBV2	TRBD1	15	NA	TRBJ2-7	TGTGCCAGCATCGCCGACGAGGACAGGTGGTACGAGCAGTACTTC	CASIADEDRWYEQYF
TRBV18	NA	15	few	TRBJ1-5	TGTGCCAGCTCACCACGGGGGGGTCCAGATCAGCCCCAGCATTTT	CASSPRGGPDQPQHF
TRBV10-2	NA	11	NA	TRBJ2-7	TGCGCCAGCGGCAACAGCTACGAGCAGTACTTC	CASGNSYEQYF
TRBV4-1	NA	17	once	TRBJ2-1	TGCGCCAGCAGCCAAGCCCACCTATCCCGACGGGACAATGAGCAGTTCTTC	CASSQAHLSRRDNEQFF
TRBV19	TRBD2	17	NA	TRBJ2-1	TGTGCCAGTAAAGGACAAGGACTAGCGGGACCTAACAATGAGCAGTTCTTC	CASKGQGLAGPNNEQFF
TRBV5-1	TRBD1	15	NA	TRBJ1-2	TGCGCCAGCAGCCCAGGACAGGGACTTAACTATGGCTACACCTTC	CASSPGQGLNYGYTF
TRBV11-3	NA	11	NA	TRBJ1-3	TGTGCCAGCAGCCGGGGAAACACCATATATTTT	CASSRGNTIYF
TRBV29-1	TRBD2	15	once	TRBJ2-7	TGCAGCGTTGAAGATGTTCGGGGGGGAGGGTACGAGCAGTACTTC	CSVEDVRGGGYEQYF
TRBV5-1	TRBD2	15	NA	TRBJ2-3	TGCGCCAGCAGTTTTAGCGGGAGGGCCCCAGATACGCAGTATTTT	CASSFSGRAPDTQYF
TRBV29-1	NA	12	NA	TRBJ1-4	TGCAGCGTCTTTGCAACTAATGAAAAACTGTTTTTT	CSVFATNEKLFF
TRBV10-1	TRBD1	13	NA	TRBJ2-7	TGCGCCAGCGGGAGGACAGGGTTCTACGAGCAGTACTTC	CASGRTGFYEQYF
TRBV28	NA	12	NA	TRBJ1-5	TGTGCCAGCAGCCCCGGGGGTCAGCCCCAGCATTTT	CASSPGGQPQHF
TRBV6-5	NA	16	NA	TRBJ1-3	TGTGCCAGCAGTTACTCGGTGGCGGCCTCTGGAAACACCATATATTTT	CASSYSVAASGNTIYF
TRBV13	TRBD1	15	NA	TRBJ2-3	TGTGCCAGCAGCCGGGACAGGGCTGGGACAGATACGCAGTATTTT	CASSRDRAGTDTQYF
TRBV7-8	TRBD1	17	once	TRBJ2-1	TGTGCCAGCAGCGTAAACGCGGGACAGGGGAATAACAATGAGCAGTTCTTC	CASSVNAGQGNNNEQFF
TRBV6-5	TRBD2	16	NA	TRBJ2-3	TGTGCCAGCAGTTCAGGGACTAGCGGGGGGGCGAATACGCAGTATTTT	CASSSGTSGGANTQYF
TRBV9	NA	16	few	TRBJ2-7	TGTGCCAGCAGCGTAGCTCAGGCGGGGAACTACTACGAGCAGTACTTC	CASSVAQAGNYYEQYF
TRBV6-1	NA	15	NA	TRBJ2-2	TGTGCCAGCAGGATCAACTTCCTGAACACCGGGGAGCTGTTTTTT	CASRINFLNTGELFF
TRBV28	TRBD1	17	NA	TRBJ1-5	TGTGCCAGCAGTCCCACCGGGACAGGGTTCGGCAATCAGCCCCAGCATTTT	CASSPTGTGFGNQPQHF
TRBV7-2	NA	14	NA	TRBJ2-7	TGTGCCAGCAGCTTCGGGGGAGCGCGTGACGAGCAGTACTTC	CASSFGGARDEQYF
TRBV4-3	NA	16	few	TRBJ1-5	TGCGCCAGCAGCCAAGAGACCGGGGATGACAATCAGCCCCAGCATTTT	CASSQETGDDNQPQHF
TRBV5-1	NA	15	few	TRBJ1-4	TGCGCCAGCAGCTTTAACGGACAGAAGATAGAAAAACTGTTTTTT	CASSFNGQKIEKLFF
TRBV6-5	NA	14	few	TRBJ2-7	TGTGCCAGCAGTTCCTCGCGGGGTCCCTACGAGCAGTACTTC	CASSSSRGPYEQYF
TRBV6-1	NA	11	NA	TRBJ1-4	TGTGCCAGTTCAGGCGGGGATAAACTGTTTTTT	CASSGGDKLFF
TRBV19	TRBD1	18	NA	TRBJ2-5	TGTGCCAGTAGTACGAGGGACAGGGGGTTGGTGTACCAAGAGACCCAGTACTTC	CASSTRDRGLVYQETQYF
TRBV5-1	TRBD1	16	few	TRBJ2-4	TGCGCCAGCAGCTTGGCCCCAGGGGGAGTCAAAAACATTCAGTACTTC	CASSLAPGGVKNIQYF
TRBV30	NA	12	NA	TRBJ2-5	TGTGCCTGGAGTCTCGACAGCGAGACCCAGTACTTC	CAWSLDSETQYF
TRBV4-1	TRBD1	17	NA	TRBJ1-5	TGCGCCAGCAGCCAGCGACAGGGGGCTGAGAGCAATCAGCCCCAGCATTTT	CASSQRQGAESNQPQHF
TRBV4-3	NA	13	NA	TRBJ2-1	TGCGCCAGCAGCCAAGATCGAGGGTATGGGCAGTTCTTC	CASSQDRGYGQFF
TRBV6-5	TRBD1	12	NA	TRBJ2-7	TGTGCCACTACCGGGACAGCAGACGAGCAGTACTTC	CATTGTADEQYF
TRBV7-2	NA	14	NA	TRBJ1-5	TGTGCCAGCAGCTTTACAGGGAGCAATCAGCCCCAGCATTTT	CASSFTGSNQPQHF
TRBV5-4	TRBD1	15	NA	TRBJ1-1	TGTGCCAGCAGCGACCCGGGACAGGGGAACACTGAAGCTTTCTTT	CASSDPGQGNTEAFF
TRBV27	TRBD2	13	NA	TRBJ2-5	TGTGCCAGCGCCTCGGGGCGGGAGAAGACCCAGTACTTC	CASASGREKTQYF
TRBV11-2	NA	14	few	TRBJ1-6	TGTGCCAGCAGCTTAACGGTATACCGATCACCCCTCCACTTT	CASSLTVYRSPLHF
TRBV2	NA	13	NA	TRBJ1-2	TGTGCCAGCAGTGACGGGGGTAACTATGGCTACACCTTC	CASSDGGNYGYTF
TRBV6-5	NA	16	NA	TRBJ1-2	TGTGCCAGCAGTTACTCGAAGTCGCAGGGAACCTATGGCTACACCTTC	CASSYSKSQGTYGYTF
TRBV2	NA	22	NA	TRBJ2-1	TGTGCCAGCACTTTGGGACAGGGTCTCCTAGCGGGGCTTAAGAGCTCCTACAATGAGCAGTTCTTC	CASTLGQGLLAGLKSSYNEQFF
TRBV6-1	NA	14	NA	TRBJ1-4	TGTGCCAGCAGTGAAGTGTCGGGAGGCGAAAAACTGTTTTTT	CASSEVSGGEKLFF
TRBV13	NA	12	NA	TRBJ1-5	TGTGCCAGCAGCTCCTCCCATCAGCCCCAGCATTTT	CASSSSHQPQHF
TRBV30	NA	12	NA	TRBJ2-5	TGTGCCTGGAGTGGTACAGGGGAGACCCAGTACTTC	CAWSGTGETQYF
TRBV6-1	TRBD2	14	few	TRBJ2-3	TGTGCCAGCAGTGCGGGACTAGCCACAGATACGCAGTATTTT	CASSAGLATDTQYF
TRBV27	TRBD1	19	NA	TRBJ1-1	TGTGCCAGCAGTTTAGGACCGGGACAGTGGGTCAGAGTTGTAACTGAAGCTTTCTTT	CASSLGPGQWVRVVTEAFF
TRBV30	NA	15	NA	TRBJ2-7	TGTGCCTGGAGTTCACTGGGTCAGGGTAACTACGAGCAGTACTTC	CAWSSLGQGNYEQYF
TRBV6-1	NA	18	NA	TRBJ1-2	TGTGCCAGCAGTGACATTGGGGCAGGGAACCCGACTCACTATGGCTACACCTTC	CASSDIGAGNPTHYGYTF